The 20 T cell receptor beta chains below all came from one sample that was sequenced in a study of blood T cell repertoires in COVID-19. Sequencing was performed with immunoSEQ multiplex PCR; in TCRdb, only in-frame clones are kept and a portion is missing. The sample contains 150,000 to 200,000 clones, about 88% of which appear only once. Sequencing was performed on peripheral blood. These TCRs come from a man in his late teens or twenties who had recovered from COVID-19.

The rearrangement uses TRBV10-3 and TRBJ2-1; the match to TRBD2 covers 7 bases. The CDR3 has 14 amino acids. Germline CDR1 reads ENHRY; CDR2 reads SYGVKD. After removal of 7 bases from V and 6 bases from J, the junction contained 9 bases not matched to a gene. CDR3 residues: CAINAGVSGNEQFF. The CDR3, as DNA: TGTGCCATCAACGCGGGAGTTTCGGGCAATGAGCAGTTCTTC.

The V and J genes are TRBV6-5 and TRBJ2-5, with D perhaps TRBD2 (5 bases). With 4 bases removed from V and 2 bases from J, the gap between germline ends came to 14 bases. CDR1 is MNHEY, CDR2 SVGAGI, per germline. CDR3 length: 15 residues. CDR3 residues: CASSSEGLFQETQYF. The CDR3 DNA is TGTGCCAGCAGTTCGGAAGGACTCTTTCAAGAGACCCAGTACTTC.

This clone was seen once. The gene calls are TRBV29-1 and TRBJ2-7; 8 positions match TRBD1. The CDR3 runs 14 residues. Germline V gives CDR1 SQVTM, CDR2 ANQGSEA. After removal of 7 bases from V and 4 bases from J, the junction contained 12 bases not matched to a gene. CDR3: CSATYGTGLYEQYF. For the CDR3, the DNA is TGCAGCGCCACTTACGGGACAGGCCTATACGAGCAGTACTTC.

The chain has TRBV2 and TRBJ1-2; D is unclear. The CDR3 loop spans 13 amino acids. Germline CDR1 reads SNHLY; CDR2 reads FYNNEI. Trimming removed 2 bases from V and 4 bases from J, with 8 bases in between. CDR3 nucleotide sequence: TGTGCCAGCAGTGAACACCGCGGCTATGGCTACACCTTC. It yields the protein CASSEHRGYGYTF.

The V and J genes are TRBV5-6 and TRBJ1-2, with a weak D call TRBD1 (5 bases). The CDR3 covers 18 residues. Germline loops: CDR1 SGHDT, CDR2 YYEEEE. Deletions cut 5 bases from V and 1 base from J, with 24 bases between. CDR3 sequence reads: CASSVMRGASPFNYGYTF. DNA of the CDR3: TGTGCCAGCAGTGTCATGCGGGGCGCGAGTCCCTTTAACTATGGCTACACCTTC. The full variable domain, its missing parts supplied by reference TRBV5-6 and TRBJ1-2, is DAGVTQSPTHLIKTRGQQVTLRCSPKSGHDTVSWYQQALGQGPQFIFQYYEEEERQRGNFPDRFSGHQFPNYSSELNVNALLLGDSALYLCASSVMRGASPFNYGYTFGSGTRLTVV.

This chain connects TRBV18 to TRBJ1-1; D is possibly TRBD1 (5 bases). V lost 2 bases, J lost 3 bases, and 7 bases lay in between. The CDR3 contains 13 residues. Germline V gene data show CDR1 as KGHSH and CDR2 as LQKENI. CDR3 in DNA: TGTGCCAGCTCACCAGCCAGGGACACTGAAGCTTTCTTT. Translation: CASSPARDTEAFF.

The rearrangement uses TRBV11-2 and TRBJ2-5; the match to TRBD1 covers 8 bases. This CDR3 has 17 residues. V lost 3 bases, J lost 5 bases, and 14 bases stayed unmatched. Germline loops: CDR1 SGHAT, CDR2 FQNNGV. As DNA, the CDR3 is TGTGCCAGCAGCTTGGCCACATCCAGGGGGCGCGGGGAGACCCAGTACTTC. The encoded protein is CASSLATSRGRGETQYF. Full variable domain (remainder filled in from reference TRBV11-2 and TRBJ2-5): EAGVAQSPRYKIIEKRQSVAFWCNPISGHATLYWYQQILGQGPKLLIQFQNNGVVDDSQLPKDRFSAERLKGVDSTLKIQPAKLEDSAVYLCASSLATSRGRGETQYFGPGTRLLVL.

V gene TRBV19 combines with J gene TRBJ1-2; D not resolved. This CDR3 region has 15 residues. Germline V CDR1 and CDR2: LNHDA, SQIVND (reference sequence). Trimming removed 3 bases at V and 0 bases at J, with 11 bases between. CDR3 in amino acids: CASSMRQTTNYGYTF. In DNA, the CDR3 is TGTGCCAGTAGTATGAGGCAGACCACTAACTATGGCTACACCTTC.

This chain's CDR3 is CASRRQGGSGEQFF. For the CDR3, the DNA is TGTGCCAGCAGGAGACAGGGAGGCTCGGGTGAGCAGTTCTTC. The chain recombines TRBV6-5 with TRBJ2-1, with a weak D call TRBD1 (7 bases). The germline V gene has CDR1 MNHEY and CDR2 SVGAGI. This CDR3 has 14 residues. Trimming stripped 6 bases from V and 9 bases from J, with 18 bases between.

This chain links TRBV4-3 with TRBJ2-4; TRBD2 is a possible D gene (5 bases). This CDR3 contains 15 residues. Trimming took 1 base from V and 6 from J, leaving 13 bases between them. Germline V lookup: CDR1 LGHNA, CDR2 YSLEER. The CDR3 reads CASSQALGLGNIQYF. In DNA form, the CDR3 reads TGCGCCAGCAGCCAAGCCCTTGGACTGGGAAACATTCAGTACTTC.

The chain links TRBV10-3 to TRBJ2-7; 7 nucleotides agree with TRBD1. V shed 7 bases and J 5 bases; nucleotides not matched to a gene: 8. Germline-derived CDR1 and CDR2 are ENHRY and SYGVKD. The CDR3 loop spans 13 amino acids. CDR3 amino acids: CAITQDRDNEQYF. Here the CDR3 DNA reads TGTGCCATCACCCAAGACAGGGACAACGAGCAGTACTTC.

The chain is built from TRBV7-2 and TRBJ1-6; D is possibly TRBD1 (6 bases). The CDR3 contains 14 residues. Germline V lookup: CDR1 SGHTA, CDR2 FQGNSA. Trimming left V 2 bases short and J 8 bases short, with 10 bases between. CDR3 sequence reads: CASSLQGWDSPLHF. CDR3 coding DNA: TGTGCCAGCAGCTTACAGGGGTGGGATTCACCCCTCCACTTT.

V gene TRBV15 combines with J gene TRBJ1-5; D gene uncertain. The CDR3 runs to 14 residues. Germline V gives CDR1 LNHNV, CDR2 YYDKDF (reference sequence). Trimming removed 4 bases at V and 11 bases at J, with 18 bases between. CDR3: CATSKVGASYSQHF. Written as DNA, the CDR3 is TGTGCCACCAGCAAAGTAGGAGCCTCCTATTCCCAGCATTTT.

The CDR3 is CASSLQGARGYTF. The CDR3 DNA reads TGTGCCAGCAGTTTACAGGGGGCGCGAGGCTACACCTTC. The V gene is TRBV28, the J gene TRBJ1-2, with 8 bases fitting TRBD1. V was clipped by 2 bases and J by 8 bases; unmatched bases: 4. Germline CDR1 and CDR2: MDHEN and SYDVKM. The CDR3 is made up of 13 amino acids.

This clone has just a few counts. This rearrangement joins TRBV5-1 to TRBJ1-6, with a weak D call TRBD1 (5 bases). V lost 4 bases to trimming and J lost 8 bases, with 10 bases between them. This CDR3 has 13 residues. CDR1 is SGHRS, CDR2 YFSETQ, per germline. The CDR3 DNA sequence: TGCGCCAGCAGCCCGTGGGGGGATTCACCCCTCCACTTT. Translation: CASSPWGDSPLHF.

V and J are TRBV7-2 and TRBJ2-7; TRBD2 aligns across 7 bases. V trimming: 4 bases; J trimming: 1 base; junction bases outside the gene matches: 7. Germline CDR1 and CDR2: SGHTA and FQGNSA. The CDR3 consists of 15 residues. The CDR3 loop reads CASSYQGRASYEQYF. The CDR3, as DNA: TGTGCCAGCAGCTACCAAGGGAGGGCTTCCTACGAGCAGTACTTC.

The chain couples TRBV7-2 to TRBJ2-7, with D possibly being TRBD2 (5 bases). Germline V gene data show CDR1 as SGHTA and CDR2 as FQGNSA. The CDR3 sequence is 14 residues long. The V end lost 0 bases, the J end lost 0 bases, and 6 bases lay between the germline ends. CDR3 DNA: TGTGCCAGCAGCTTAGCCGGGAACTCCTACGAGCAGTACTTC. This codes for CASSLAGNSYEQYF.

J is TRBJ2-5 and V is TRBV5-4, with a possible D match to TRBD2 (5 bases). Trimming removed 4 bases from V and 5 bases from J, with 24 bases in between. The germline gives CDR1 SGHNT, CDR2 YYREEE (reference sequence). CDR3 size: 17 residues. The CDR3 is CASSPTGRGKGIETQYF. The CDR3 DNA reads as TGTGCCAGCAGCCCAACTGGTCGGGGTAAAGGTATCGAGACCCAGTACTTC.

The CDR3 region is CASSFIGQGNEQYF. The CDR3 region has the DNA TGCGCCAGCAGCTTCATTGGACAGGGTAACGAGCAGTACTTC. This sequence joins TRBV5-1 and TRBJ2-7; 8 bases are a match to TRBD1. CDR3 length equals 14 residues. Per germline, CDR1 SGHRS and CDR2 YFSETQ. Trimming cost V 2 bases and J 5 bases; bases outside gene matches: 6.

The chain joins TRBV9 to TRBJ2-3; 9 bases map to TRBD2. Unmatched junction bases numbered 7, after V lost 1 base and J lost 4 bases. Germline CDR1 is SGDLS and CDR2 is YYNGEE. The CDR3 totals 16 residues. The DNA of the CDR3 is TGTGCCAGCAGCGTACTCGGTAGCGGGAGCGCAGATACGCAGTATTTT. Translation gives CASSVLGSGSADTQYF.